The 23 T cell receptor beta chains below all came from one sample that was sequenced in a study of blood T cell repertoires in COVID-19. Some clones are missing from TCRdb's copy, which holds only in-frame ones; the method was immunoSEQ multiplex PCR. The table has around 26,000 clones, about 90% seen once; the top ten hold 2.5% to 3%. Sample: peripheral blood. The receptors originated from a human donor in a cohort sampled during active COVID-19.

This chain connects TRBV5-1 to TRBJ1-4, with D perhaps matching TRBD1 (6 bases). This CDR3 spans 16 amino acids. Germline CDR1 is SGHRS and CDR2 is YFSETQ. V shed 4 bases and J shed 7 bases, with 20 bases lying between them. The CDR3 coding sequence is TGCGCCAGCAGCCCGGCCCTGGGGGGGCAGGTTGAAAAACTGTTTTTT. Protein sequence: CASSPALGGQVEKLFF.

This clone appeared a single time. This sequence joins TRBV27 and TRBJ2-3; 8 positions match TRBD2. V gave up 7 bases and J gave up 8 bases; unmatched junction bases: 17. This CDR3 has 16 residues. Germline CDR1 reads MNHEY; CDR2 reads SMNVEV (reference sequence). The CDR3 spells CASIPGGVAGRGTQYF. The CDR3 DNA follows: TGTGCCAGCATACCCGGGGGGGTCGCTGGACGGGGTACGCAGTATTTT.

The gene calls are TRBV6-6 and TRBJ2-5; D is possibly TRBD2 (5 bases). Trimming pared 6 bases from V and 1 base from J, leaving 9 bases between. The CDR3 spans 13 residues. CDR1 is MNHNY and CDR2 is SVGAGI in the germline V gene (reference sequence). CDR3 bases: TGTGCCAGCAGGACGGACTTCCAAGAGACCCAGTACTTC. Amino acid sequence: CASRTDFQETQYF.

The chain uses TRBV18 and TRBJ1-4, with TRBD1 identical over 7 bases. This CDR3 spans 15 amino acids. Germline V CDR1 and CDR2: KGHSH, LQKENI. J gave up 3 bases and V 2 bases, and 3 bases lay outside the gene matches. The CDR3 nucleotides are TGTGCCAGCTCACCAAGACAGGGCTCTAATGAAAAACTGTTTTTT. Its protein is CASSPRQGSNEKLFF.

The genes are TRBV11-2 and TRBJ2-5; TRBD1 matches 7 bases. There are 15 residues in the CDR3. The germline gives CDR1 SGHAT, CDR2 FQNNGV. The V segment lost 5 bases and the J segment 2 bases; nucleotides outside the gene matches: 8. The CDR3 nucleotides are TGTGCCAGCAGCCTAGGGACAGTTACGCAAGAGACCCAGTACTTC. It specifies CASSLGTVTQETQYF.

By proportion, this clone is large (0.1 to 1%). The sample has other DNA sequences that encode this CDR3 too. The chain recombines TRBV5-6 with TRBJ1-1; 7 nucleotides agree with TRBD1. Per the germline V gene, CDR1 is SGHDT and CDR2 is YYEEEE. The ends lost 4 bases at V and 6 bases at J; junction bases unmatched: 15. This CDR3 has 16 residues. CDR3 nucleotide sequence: TGTGCCAGCAGCATAAGGGGCAGGGGGGTTCGGGCTGAAGCTTTCTTT. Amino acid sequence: CASSIRGRGVRAEAFF.

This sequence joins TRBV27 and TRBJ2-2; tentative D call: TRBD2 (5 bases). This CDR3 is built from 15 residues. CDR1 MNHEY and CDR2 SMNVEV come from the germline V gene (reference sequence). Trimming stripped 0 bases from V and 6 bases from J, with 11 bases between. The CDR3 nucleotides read TGTGCCAGCAGTTTATCGCCGGGGTTTGCCGGGGAGCTGTTTTTT. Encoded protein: CASSLSPGFAGELFF.

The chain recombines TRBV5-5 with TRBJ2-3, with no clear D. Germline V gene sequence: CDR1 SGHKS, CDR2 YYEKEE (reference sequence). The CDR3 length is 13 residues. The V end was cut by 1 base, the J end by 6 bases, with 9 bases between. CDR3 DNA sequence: TGTGCCAGCAGCTTGTTTTCGCAGGATACGCAGTATTTT. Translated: CASSLFSQDTQYF.

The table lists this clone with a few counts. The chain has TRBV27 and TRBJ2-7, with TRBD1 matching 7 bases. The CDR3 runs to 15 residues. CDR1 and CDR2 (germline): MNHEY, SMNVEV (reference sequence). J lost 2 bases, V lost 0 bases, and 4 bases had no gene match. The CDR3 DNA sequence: TGTGCCAGCAGTTTATCAGTTGGGACAGCCTACGAGCAGTACTTC. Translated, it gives CASSLSVGTAYEQYF.

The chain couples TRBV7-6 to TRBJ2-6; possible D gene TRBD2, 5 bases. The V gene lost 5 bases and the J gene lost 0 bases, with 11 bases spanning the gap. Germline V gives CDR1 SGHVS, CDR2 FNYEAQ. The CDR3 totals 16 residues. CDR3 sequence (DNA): TGTGCCAGCAGCCTCGGACTGTACTCTGGGGCCAACGTCCTGACTTTC. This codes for CASSLGLYSGANVLTF.

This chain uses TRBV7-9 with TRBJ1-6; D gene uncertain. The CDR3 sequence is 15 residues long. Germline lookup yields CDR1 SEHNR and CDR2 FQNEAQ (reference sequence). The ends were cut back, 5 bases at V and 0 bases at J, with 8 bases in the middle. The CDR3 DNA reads TGTGCCAGCAGCCCAGGCAACTCCTATAATTCACCCCTCCACTTT. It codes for CASSPGNSYNSPLHF.

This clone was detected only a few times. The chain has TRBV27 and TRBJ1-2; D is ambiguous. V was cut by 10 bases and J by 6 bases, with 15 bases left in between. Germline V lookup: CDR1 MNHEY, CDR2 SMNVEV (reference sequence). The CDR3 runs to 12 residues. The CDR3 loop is CATSTGPNGYTF. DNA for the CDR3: TGTGCCACCAGCACTGGGCCGAATGGCTACACCTTC.

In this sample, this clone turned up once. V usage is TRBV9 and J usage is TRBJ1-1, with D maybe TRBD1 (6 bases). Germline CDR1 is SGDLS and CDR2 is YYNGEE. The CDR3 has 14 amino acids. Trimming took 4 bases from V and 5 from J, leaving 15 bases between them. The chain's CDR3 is CASSQQGMGTEAFF. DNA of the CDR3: TGTGCCAGCAGCCAACAGGGAATGGGGACTGAAGCTTTCTTT.

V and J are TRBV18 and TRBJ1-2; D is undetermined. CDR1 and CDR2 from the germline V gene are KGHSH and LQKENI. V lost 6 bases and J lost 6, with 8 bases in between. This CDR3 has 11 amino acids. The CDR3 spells CASSLTDGYTF. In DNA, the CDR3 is TGTGCCAGCTCCCTAACAGATGGCTACACCTTC.

The CDR3, as DNA: TGTGCCACCAGCACGGCTATAGACAGGGTGGCGGGTCTACGGGAGCAGTACTTC. Translation gives CATSTAIDRVAGLREQYF. The chain combines TRBV15 with TRBJ2-7, with 7 bases lining up with TRBD1. The CDR3 spans 18 residues. Germline V CDR1 and CDR2: LNHNV, YYDKDF (reference sequence). Trimming removed 4 bases from V and 7 bases from J; junction bases left unmatched: 22.

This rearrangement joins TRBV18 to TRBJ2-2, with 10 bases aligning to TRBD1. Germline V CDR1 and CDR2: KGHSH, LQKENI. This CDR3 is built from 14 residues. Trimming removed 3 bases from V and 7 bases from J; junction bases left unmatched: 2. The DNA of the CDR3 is TGTGCCAGCTCACCGGGACAGGGGATCGGGGAGCTGTTTTTT. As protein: CASSPGQGIGELFF. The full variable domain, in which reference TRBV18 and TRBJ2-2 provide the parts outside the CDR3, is NAGVMQNPRHLVRRRGQEARLRCSPMKGHSHVYWYRQLPEEGLKFMVYLQKENIIDESGMPKERFSAEFPKEGPSILRIQQVVRGDSAAYFCASSPGQGIGELFFGEGSRLTVL.

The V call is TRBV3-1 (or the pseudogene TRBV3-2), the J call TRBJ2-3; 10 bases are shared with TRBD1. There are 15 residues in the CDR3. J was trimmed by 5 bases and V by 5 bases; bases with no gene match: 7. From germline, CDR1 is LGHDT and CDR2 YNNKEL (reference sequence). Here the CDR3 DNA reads TGTGCCAGCAGCTCGGGACAGGGGAGTGGAGATACGCAGTATTTT. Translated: CASSSGQGSGDTQYF.

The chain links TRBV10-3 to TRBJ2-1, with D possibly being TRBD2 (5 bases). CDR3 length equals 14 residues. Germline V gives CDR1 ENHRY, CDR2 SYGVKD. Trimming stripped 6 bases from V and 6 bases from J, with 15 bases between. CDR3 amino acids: CAIRDFGWSNEQFF. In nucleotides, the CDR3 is TGTGCCATCAGGGACTTCGGCTGGTCCAATGAGCAGTTCTTC.

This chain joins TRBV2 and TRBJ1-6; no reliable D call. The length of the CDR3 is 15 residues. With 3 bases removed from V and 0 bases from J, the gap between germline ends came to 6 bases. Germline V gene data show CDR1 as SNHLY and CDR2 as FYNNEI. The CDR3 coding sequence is TGTGCCAGCAGTGAGAGAAGCTCCTATAATTCACCCCTCCACTTT. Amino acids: CASSERSSYNSPLHF.

CDR3 coding DNA: TGTGCCAGCTCACCAACGAGACAGGCAAGCTCCTACAATGAGCAGTTCTTC. Translated, it gives CASSPTRQASSYNEQFF. This chain joins TRBV18 and TRBJ2-1, with D possibly matching TRBD1 (6 bases). The CDR3 totals 17 residues. V lost 2 bases and J lost 0, with 14 bases in between. Germline assignment: CDR1 KGHSH and CDR2 LQKENI.

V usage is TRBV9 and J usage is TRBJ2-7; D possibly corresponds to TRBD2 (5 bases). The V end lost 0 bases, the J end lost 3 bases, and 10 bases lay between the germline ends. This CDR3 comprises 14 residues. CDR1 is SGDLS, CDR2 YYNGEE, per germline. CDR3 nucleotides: TGTGCCAGCAGCGTAGGGACGGGGAACTACGAGCAGTACTTC. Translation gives CASSVGTGNYEQYF.

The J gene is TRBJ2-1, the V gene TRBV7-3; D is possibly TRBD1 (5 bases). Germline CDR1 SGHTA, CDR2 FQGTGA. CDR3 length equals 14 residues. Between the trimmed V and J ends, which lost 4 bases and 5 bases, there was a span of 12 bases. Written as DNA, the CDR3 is TGTGCCAGCAGCTGGGGCGATTATGACAATGAGCAGTTCTTC. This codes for CASSWGDYDNEQFF. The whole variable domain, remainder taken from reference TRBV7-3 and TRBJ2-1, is GAGVSQTPSNKVTEKGKYVELRCDPISGHTALYWYRQSLGQGPEFLIYFQGTGAADDSGLPNDRFFAVRPEGSVSTLKIQRTERGDSAVYLCASSWGDYDNEQFFGPGTRLTVL.

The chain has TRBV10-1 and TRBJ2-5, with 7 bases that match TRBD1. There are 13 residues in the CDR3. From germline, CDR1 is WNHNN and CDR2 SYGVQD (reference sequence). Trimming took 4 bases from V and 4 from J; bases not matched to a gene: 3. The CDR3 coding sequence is TGCGCCAGCAGTGTAGGGGGCCCAGAGACCCAGTACTTC. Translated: CASSVGGPETQYF.